This TCR beta chain was retrieved from a study of prognosis after radiotherapy for stage I lung cancer. The overall study: Recruiting of stage I non-small cell lung cancer patients into the study occurred between 2018 and 2019. Newly diagnosed primary stage I lung tumors were present in fourteen patients, and oligometastatic NSCLC after surgical resection of the primary tumor was present in a handful of patients.

CDR3 of TCR beta was amplified from genomic DNA via a two-round multiplex PCR. The authors ran first-round PCR with primers specific to each TRBV and TRBJ gene. TCRdb re-analysed the multiplex PCR reads in MiXCR, keeping a single row per CDR3 protein. The sample carries around 28,000 distinct CDR3 sequences, 40% to 55% recorded once. This clonotype was observed at least ten times. The CDR3 sequence is 16 residues long. The ends lost 5 bases at V and 4 bases at J; junction bases unmatched: 10. CDR1 and CDR2 from the germline V gene are LNHDA and SQIVND (reference sequence). The TCR originated in a donor aged 50 or older with non-small cell lung cancer. The J gene is TRBJ2-1, the V gene TRBV19; 8 bases agree with TRBD2. The source material was PBMCs, sampled before or after stereotactic body radiation therapy (not recorded which). The CDR3 reads CASSPRGGLLYNEQFF. In nucleotides, the CDR3 is TGTGCCAGTAGTCCCCGGGGGGGGCTATTGTACAATGAGCAGTTCTTC.